This TCR beta chain was obtained from a study of cytomegalovirus exposure and HLA in healthy donors. Overall study results and limits: At a 0.05 false discovery rate, a later analysis found around 17,000 TCR beta sequences to be associated with HLA alleles.

The CDR3 contains 14 residues. The junction had 16 bases not matched to a gene; V was cut back by 5 bases and J by 14 bases. Germline V gives CDR1 LNHDA, CDR2 SQIVND (reference sequence). For this clone: What it binds is unknown.

Vbeta (60) and Jbeta (13) primers were used in the PCR. Method: immunoSEQ multiplex PCR; TCRdb's copy keeps in-frame clones and lacks some. The sample consists of fewer than 350,000 clones, 70% to 90% of them appearing once. The rearrangement uses TRBV19 and TRBJ2-5; TRBD2 aligns across 8 bases. Material for sequencing was PBMCs. The receptor's source is a woman aged 18-30 years in good health and CMV-seronegative. CDR3 nucleotide sequence: TGTGCCAGTAGTCTGATACTAGGGAGCGGGGGTTCTTACTTC. Translating it yields CASSLILGSGGSYF.